This entry lists 21 T cell receptor beta chains sequenced from one sample in a study of Tregs in tolerant kidney transplant recipients. Generated by immunoSEQ multiplex PCR, the TCRdb table keeps only in-frame clones and is missing some. The table lists around 120,000 clones, around 94% of them singletons. Sequencing was carried out using CD4+ T cells from blood. These receptors originate from a human donor in good health.

This clone is categorized as medium-sized. The CDR3 sequence is CAWSPGTGGNTIYF. In nucleotides, the CDR3 is TGTGCCTGGAGTCCTGGGACAGGGGGAAACACCATATATTTT. The J gene is TRBJ1-3, the V gene TRBV30; 9 positions match TRBD1. The V gene end was trimmed by 2 bases and the J gene end by 4 bases; junction bases not matched to a gene: 3. This CDR3 is 14 amino acids long. Germline V gene data show CDR1 as GTSNPN and CDR2 as SVGIG (reference sequence).

J is TRBJ2-7 and V is TRBV2; D uncertain. CDR3 length: 14 residues. Trimming took off 4 bases at V and 0 bases at J, with 10 bases between the two ends. Germline CDR1 reads SNHLY; CDR2 reads FYNNEI. CDR3 protein: CASSGRVLSYEQYF. Here the CDR3 DNA reads TGTGCCAGCAGTGGTAGGGTCCTCTCCTACGAGCAGTACTTC. The entire variable domain, with the rest obtained from reference TRBV2 and TRBJ2-7, is as follows: EPEVTQTPSHQVTQMGQEVILRCVPISNHLYFYWYRQILGQKVEFLVSFYNNEISEKSEIFDDQFSVERPDGSNFTLKIRSTKLEDSAMYFCASSGRVLSYEQYFGPGTRLTVT.

The chain recombines TRBV20-1 with TRBJ2-1; D perhaps matches TRBD2 (6 bases). The CDR3 loop spans 11 amino acids. V was pared by 5 bases and J by 10 bases, with 12 bases between. Germline CDR1 DFQATT, CDR2 SNEGSKA (reference sequence). CDR3 amino acids: CSAFRDSEQFF. CDR3 coding DNA: TGCAGTGCTTTCCGGGACTCCGAGCAGTTCTTC.

This chain joins TRBV4-1 and TRBJ1-5, with D possibly being TRBD1 (6 bases). The CDR3 has 14 residues. Per germline, CDR1 MGHRA and CDR2 YSYEKL. Trimming removed 1 base at V and 6 bases at J, with 10 bases between. The CDR3 loop is CASSQGRGSQPQHF. The CDR3 DNA reads TGCGCCAGCAGCCAAGGGAGGGGGTCTCAGCCCCAGCATTTT.

The chain is built from TRBV14 and TRBJ2-1; D call uncertain. V gave up 3 bases and J gave up 6 bases, with 6 bases separating them. Germline-derived CDR1 and CDR2 are SGHDN and FVKESK. The CDR3 loop spans 12 amino acids. CDR3 nucleotide sequence: TGTGCCAGCAGCCATGGGGTCAATGAGCAGTTCTTC. This sequence encodes CASSHGVNEQFF.

The CDR3 DNA reads TGTGCCAGCAGCTCAGCCGGGACTCCGAACACCGGGGAGCTGTTTTTT. Amino acids: CASSSAGTPNTGELFF. The J gene is TRBJ2-2, the V gene TRBV7-9, with D perhaps TRBD2 (6 bases). This CDR3 region has 16 residues. V lost 4 bases, J lost 0 bases, and 12 bases lay in between. Germline lookup yields CDR1 SEHNR and CDR2 FQNEAQ (reference sequence).

V is TRBV6-1 and J is TRBJ2-1, with D possibly TRBD1 on 6 matching bases. Germline CDR1 is MNHNS and CDR2 is SASEGT. This CDR3 spans 14 amino acids. The V and J ends lost 5 bases and 0 bases respectively, with 8 bases between them. CDR3 region: CASSRTDSYNEQFF. CDR3 nucleotides: TGTGCCAGCAGTAGGACAGACTCCTACAATGAGCAGTTCTTC.

This chain connects TRBV10-2 to TRBJ2-6; D is unclear. Germline V gene sequence: CDR1 WSHSY, CDR2 SAAADI. The length of the CDR3 is 14 residues. V lost 3 bases and J 5 bases, leaving 8 bases between the germline ends. The CDR3 bases are TGCGCCAGCAGTGACAGACGTAGGGCCAACGTCCTGACTTTC. Its translation is CASSDRRRANVLTF.

The chain links TRBV21-1 to TRBJ1-5; the table's D call of TRBD1 was not tested on the DNA. TRBV21-1 is labeled a pseudogene. There are 18 residues in the CDR3. CDR3 coding DNA: TGTGCCAGCAGCAAAGCAAGCAGGGTGTCGGGCAGCAATCAGCCCCAGCATTTT. Protein sequence: CASSKASRVSGSNQPQHF.

V gene TRBV2 combines with J gene TRBJ2-7; 14 positions match TRBD2. This CDR3 is 14 amino acids long. Germline assignment: CDR1 SNHLY and CDR2 FYNNEI. With V trimmed by 7 bases and J by 4 bases, 3 bases remained unmatched. CDR3 in DNA: TGTGCCAGCAAGGGACTAGCGGGAGAGTACGAGCAGTACTTC. This sequence encodes CASKGLAGEYEQYF.

The chain employs TRBV15 and TRBJ2-2, with TRBD2 matching over 11 bases. The germline V gene has CDR1 LNHNV and CDR2 YYDKDF (reference sequence). The CDR3 loop spans 17 amino acids. The junction had 6 bases not matched to a gene; V was cut back by 4 bases and J by 2 bases. CDR3 bases: TGTGCCACCAGCAACGGTCTAGCGGGGGGTAACACCGGGGAGCTGTTTTTT. It encodes CATSNGLAGGNTGELFF.

The rearrangement joins TRBV18 to TRBJ2-2, with D possibly being TRBD1 or TRBD2 (6 bases each). CDR1 and CDR2 from the germline V gene are KGHSH and LQKENI. The ends were cut back, 3 bases at V and 6 bases at J, with 23 bases in the middle. The CDR3 contains 18 residues. The CDR3 protein is CASSPRRSGGDGPGELFF. For the CDR3, the DNA is TGTGCCAGCTCACCTCGACGGTCCGGGGGCGACGGCCCCGGGGAGCTGTTTTTT.

CDR3 nucleotide sequence: TGCGCCAGCAGCTTAGGACTGAACACTGAAGCTTTCTTT. This encodes CASSLGLNTEAFF. The chain employs TRBV5-1 and TRBJ1-1, with D unresolved. V shed 2 bases and J shed 0 bases, with 5 bases lying between them. The CDR3 consists of 13 residues. CDR1 and CDR2 from the germline V gene are SGHRS and YFSETQ.

V is TRBV6-6 and J is TRBJ2-1; D possibly matches TRBD1 or TRBD2 (6 bases each). Germline V gene data show CDR1 as MNHNY and CDR2 as SVGAGI (reference sequence). V was trimmed by 6 bases and J by 9 bases, leaving 12 bases between them. The CDR3 runs 12 residues. CDR3: CASSRRGAEQFF. Here the CDR3 DNA reads TGTGCCAGCAGCCGTAGGGGGGCTGAGCAGTTCTTC.

CDR3 region: CASSMGTTQQYF. CDR3 sequence (DNA): TGTGCCAGTAGTATGGGTACCACGCAGCAGTACTTC. The chain joins TRBV19 to TRBJ2-7; D ambiguous. CDR1 and CDR2 (germline): LNHDA, SQIVND (reference sequence). The ends were cut back, 3 bases at V and 8 bases at J, with 11 bases in the middle. The CDR3 has 12 residues.

V and J are TRBV6-5 and TRBJ2-7; D possibly corresponds to TRBD2 (5 bases). Deletions cut 7 bases from V and 3 bases from J, with 16 bases between. Germline V gene data show CDR1 as MNHEY and CDR2 as SVGAGI. The CDR3 length is 14 residues. The CDR3 DNA follows: TGTGCCAGCACCACCGGAACTAGAGTCTACGAGCAGTACTTC. Residues: CASTTGTRVYEQYF.

The rearrangement uses TRBV2 and TRBJ2-7, with 8 bases lining up with TRBD1. Germline CDR1 is SNHLY and CDR2 is FYNNEI. V was pared by 6 bases and J by 5 bases, with 6 bases of the junction left unmatched. The CDR3 loop spans 13 amino acids. The CDR3 region is CASSEQGDHEQYF. CDR3 DNA: TGTGCCAGCAGCGAACAGGGGGACCACGAGCAGTACTTC.

The V call is TRBV19, the J call TRBJ1-3; perhaps TRBD1 as D (5 bases). CDR3 length equals 15 residues. Germline V gene data show CDR1 as LNHDA and CDR2 as SQIVND (reference sequence). Trimming took off 7 bases at V and 3 bases at J, with 16 bases between the two ends. This CDR3 is CASTMGRAGGNTIYF. The CDR3 DNA reads as TGTGCCAGTACCATGGGCAGGGCCGGTGGAAACACCATATATTTT.

This rearrangement joins TRBV5-1 to TRBJ2-7, with TRBD1 as a possible D gene (6 bases). CDR1 SGHRS and CDR2 YFSETQ come from the germline V gene. V was trimmed by 2 bases and J by 2 bases, leaving 20 bases between them. This CDR3 comprises 17 residues. The CDR3 sequence: CASSFDLPGHRAYEQYF. CDR3 DNA: TGCGCCAGCAGCTTCGACCTACCGGGACACCGGGCCTACGAGCAGTACTTC.

This chain links TRBV6-4 with TRBJ1-1; perhaps TRBD1 as D (6 bases). Germline-derived CDR1 and CDR2 are MRHNA and SNTAGT. CDR3 length: 14 residues. Trimming left V 9 bases short and J 4 bases short, with 18 bases between. The CDR3 DNA sequence: TGTGCCAGGGCGAAAGTCAGGGGTTCCACTGAAGCTTTCTTT. It is translated as CARAKVRGSTEAFF.

This clone was seen once. The CDR3 spells CASSYYNYGYTF. The CDR3 region has the DNA TGTGCCAGCAGCTACTATAACTATGGCTACACCTTC. J is TRBJ1-2 and V is TRBV7-2, with unresolved D. Germline V lookup: CDR1 SGHTA, CDR2 FQGNSA. Trimming shortened V by 4 bases and J by 1 base, and 4 bases separated the two germline ends. The CDR3 spans 12 residues.